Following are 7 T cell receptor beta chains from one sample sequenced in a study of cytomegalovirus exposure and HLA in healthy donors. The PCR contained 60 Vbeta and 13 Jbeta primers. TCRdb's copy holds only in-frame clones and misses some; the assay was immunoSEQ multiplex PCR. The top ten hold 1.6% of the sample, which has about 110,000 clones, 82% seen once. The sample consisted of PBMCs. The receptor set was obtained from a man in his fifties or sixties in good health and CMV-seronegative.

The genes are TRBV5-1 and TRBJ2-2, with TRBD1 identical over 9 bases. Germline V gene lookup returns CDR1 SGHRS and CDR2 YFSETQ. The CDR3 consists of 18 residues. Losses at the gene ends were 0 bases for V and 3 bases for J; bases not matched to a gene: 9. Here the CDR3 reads CASSLVILGQGDTGELFF. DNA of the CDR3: TGCGCCAGCAGCTTGGTTATATTGGGACAGGGCGACACCGGGGAGCTGTTTTTT.

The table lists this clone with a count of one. CDR3 coding DNA: TGCGCCAGCAGCTTGGACGGAGCCAGCTCTGGAAACACCATATATTTT. Its protein product is CASSLDGASSGNTIYF. The rearrangement joins TRBV5-1 to TRBJ1-3; D call uncertain. Germline V gene sequence: CDR1 SGHRS, CDR2 YFSETQ. V was cut by 0 bases and J by 0 bases, with 10 bases left in between. The CDR3 is 16 residues long.

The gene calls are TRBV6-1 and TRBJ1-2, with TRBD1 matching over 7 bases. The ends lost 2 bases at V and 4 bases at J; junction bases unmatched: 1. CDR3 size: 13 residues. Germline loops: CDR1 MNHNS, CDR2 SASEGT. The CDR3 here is CASSERDSYGYTF. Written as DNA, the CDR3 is TGTGCCAGCAGTGAAAGGGACAGCTATGGCTACACCTTC.

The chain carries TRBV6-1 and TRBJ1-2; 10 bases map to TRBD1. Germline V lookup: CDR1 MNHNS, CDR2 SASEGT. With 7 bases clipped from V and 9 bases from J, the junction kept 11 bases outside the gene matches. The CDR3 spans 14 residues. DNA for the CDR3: TGTGCCAGCACCTCGAGAGGGACAGGGGCAAGCTACACCTTC. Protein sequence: CASTSRGTGASYTF.

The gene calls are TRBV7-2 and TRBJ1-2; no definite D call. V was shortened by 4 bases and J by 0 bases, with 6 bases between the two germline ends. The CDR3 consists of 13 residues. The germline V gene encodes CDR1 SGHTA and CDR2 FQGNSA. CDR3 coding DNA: TGTGCCAGCAGCTACGACTCTAACTATGGCTACACCTTC. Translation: CASSYDSNYGYTF.

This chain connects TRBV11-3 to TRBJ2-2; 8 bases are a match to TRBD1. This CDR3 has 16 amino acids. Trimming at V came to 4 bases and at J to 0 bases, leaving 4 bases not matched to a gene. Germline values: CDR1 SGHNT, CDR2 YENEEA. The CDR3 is CASSSRTGSNTGELFF. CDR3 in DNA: TGTGCCAGCAGCTCTCGGACAGGGTCGAACACCGGGGAGCTGTTTTTT.

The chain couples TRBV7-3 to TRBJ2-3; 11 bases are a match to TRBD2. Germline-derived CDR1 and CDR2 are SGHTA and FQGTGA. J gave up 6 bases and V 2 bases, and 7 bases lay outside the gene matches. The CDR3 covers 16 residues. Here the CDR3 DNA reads TGTGCCAGCAGCTTAGATAGCGGGGGGGCTATCGATACGCAGTATTTT. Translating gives CASSLDSGGAIDTQYF. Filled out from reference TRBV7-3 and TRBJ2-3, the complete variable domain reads GAGVSQTPSNKVTEKGKYVELRCDPISGHTALYWYRQSLGQGPEFLIYFQGTGAADDSGLPNDRFFAVRPEGSVSTLKIQRTERGDSAVYLCASSLDSGGAIDTQYFGPGTRLTVL.